This T cell receptor beta chain was found in a study of shared clonotypes between healthy human individuals. The study, taken as a whole, reports: Generation of non-shared clonotypes was less probable than generation of clonotypes shared by all four donors. The represented genetic and exposure-history diversity was limited by the small number of donors.

Trimming at V came to 4 bases and at J to 2 bases, leaving 7 bases not matched to a gene. The CDR3 length is 15 residues. Germline CDR1 reads SGHRS; CDR2 reads YFSETQ. Investigators spread the genomic DNA of each subset evenly over several immunoSEQ plates. Replicate PCRs from sorted subsets contained approximately 220 ng DNA, which is some 29,000 T cell genomes. Generated by immunoSEQ multiplex PCR, the TCRdb table keeps only in-frame clones and is missing some. The repertoire holds over a million clones, with approximately 68% as singletons. Comments on this clone: What it binds is unknown.

The chain couples TRBV5-1 to TRBJ2-7; 9 nucleotides match TRBD2. This receptor was obtained from a man aged 18-30 years in good health. The specimen was memory CD4+ T cells sorted from blood. Subset of the sample: CD45RA-negative fraction. The CDR3 nucleotides are TGCGCCAGCAGCCCCGGGGGCGGGGGGGCCTACGAGCAGTACTTC. Residues: CASSPGGGGAYEQYF. Complete variable domain (other parts from reference TRBV5-1 and TRBJ2-7): KAGVTQTPRYLIKTRGQQVTLSCSPISGHRSVSWYQQTPGQGLQFLFEYFSETQRNKGNFPGRFSGRQFSNSRSEMNVSTLELGDSALYLCASSPGGGGAYEQYFGPGTRLTVT.